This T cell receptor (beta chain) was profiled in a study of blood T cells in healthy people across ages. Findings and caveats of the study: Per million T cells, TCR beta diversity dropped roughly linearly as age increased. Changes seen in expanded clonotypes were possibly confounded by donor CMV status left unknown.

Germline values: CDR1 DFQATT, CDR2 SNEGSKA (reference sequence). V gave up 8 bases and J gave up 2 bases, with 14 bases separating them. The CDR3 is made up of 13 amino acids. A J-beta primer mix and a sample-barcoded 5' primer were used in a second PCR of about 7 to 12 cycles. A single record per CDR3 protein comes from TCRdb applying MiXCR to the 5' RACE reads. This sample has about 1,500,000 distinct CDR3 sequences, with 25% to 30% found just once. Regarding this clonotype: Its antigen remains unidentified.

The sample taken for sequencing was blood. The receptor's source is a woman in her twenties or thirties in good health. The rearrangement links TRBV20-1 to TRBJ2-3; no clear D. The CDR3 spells CSTINGPTDTQYF. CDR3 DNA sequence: TGCAGTACTATTAACGGACCCACAGATACGCAGTATTTT.